This T cell receptor beta chain is drawn from a study of blood T cells in healthy people across ages. Using a J-beta primer mix together with a sample-barcoded 5' primer, a second PCR was run for roughly 7 to 11 cycles. TCRdb redid the calling of the 5' RACE reads with MiXCR, one entry per CDR3 protein. The sample has 1.5 million or so distinct CDR3 sequences, around 42% seen once. The CDR3 has 17 residues. From germline, CDR1 is SQVTM and CDR2 ANQGSEA. V lost 4 bases and J lost 0; bases outside the gene matches: 3. The table lists this clonotype with a few counts. The TCR originated in a woman under 30 in good health. Sequenced material: blood. The V gene is TRBV29-1, the J gene TRBJ2-1; 16 bases are a match to TRBD2. The CDR3 DNA sequence: TGCAGCGTTGCCGGGACTAGCGGGAGGGCCTCCTACAATGAGCAGTTCTTC. Residues: CSVAGTSGRASYNEQFF.